These 16 T cell receptor beta chains came from one sample sequenced in a study of shared clonotypes between healthy human individuals. The method was immunoSEQ multiplex PCR; TCRdb's version includes in-frame clones alone and lacks a portion of them. The sample includes about 2.5 million clones, 85% to 95% of them seen just once. The source material was naive CD4+ T cells from PBMCs. Regarding subset: CD45RA+ positively selected. Receptors originate from a man between 18 and 35 years old in good health. Some clones in this sample may be carry-over from other donors' samples.

The chain employs TRBV28 and TRBJ2-6, with D perhaps matching TRBD1 (5 bases). Trimming cost V 3 bases and J 2 bases, with 11 bases left between them. The CDR3 spans 16 residues. CDR1 is MDHEN, CDR2 SYDVKM, per germline. This chain's CDR3 is CASSLQGITGANVLTF. CDR3 coding DNA: TGTGCCAGCAGTTTGCAGGGTATAACTGGGGCCAACGTCCTGACTTTC.

The CDR3 DNA is TGCGCCAGCAGGTCGCTGTCTGAAGCTTTCTTT. It is translated as CASRSLSEAFF. This chain joins TRBV5-1 and TRBJ1-1; D remains ambiguous. Trimming stripped 5 bases from V and 6 bases from J, with 8 bases between. Germline V lookup: CDR1 SGHRS, CDR2 YFSETQ. The CDR3 has 11 residues. The complete variable domain, with remaining parts taken from reference TRBV5-1 and TRBJ1-1, reads KAGVTQTPRYLIKTRGQQVTLSCSPISGHRSVSWYQQTPGQGLQFLFEYFSETQRNKGNFPGRFSGRQFSNSRSEMNVSTLELGDSALYLCASRSLSEAFFGQGTRLTVV.

V usage is TRBV5-1 and J usage is TRBJ2-7; no reliable D call. Germline V gene data show CDR1 as SGHRS and CDR2 as YFSETQ. This CDR3 has 13 amino acids. Trimming removed 3 bases at V and 1 base at J, with 8 bases between. The CDR3: CASSYTASYEQYF. The CDR3 coding sequence is TGCGCCAGCAGCTACACCGCGTCCTACGAGCAGTACTTC.

About this clone: The sample carries other DNA sequences with the same CDR3. This chain connects TRBV7-9 to TRBJ2-5; 11 bases are a match to TRBD1. The CDR3 totals 14 residues. Trimming took 5 bases from V and 5 from J; bases not matched to a gene: 4. Per germline, CDR1 SEHNR and CDR2 FQNEAQ (reference sequence). As DNA, the CDR3 is TGTGCCAGCAGCCTGGACAGGGGGCGGGAGACCCAGTACTTC. It yields the protein CASSLDRGRETQYF.

Of note for this clone: At one end the junction does not follow the germline gene, possibly because of a read error. Other DNA sequences in the sample encode the same CDR3. The gene calls are TRBV28 and TRBJ2-7, with TRBD1 as a possible D gene (6 bases). The CDR3 runs to 14 residues. In germline, CDR1 is MDHEN, CDR2 SYDVKM. The CDR3 region has the DNA TGTGCCAGCACCCCACAGGGAAGCTCCTACGAGCAGTACTTT. Amino acids: CASTPQGSSYEQYF.

The chain joins TRBV18 to TRBJ1-2; D is perhaps TRBD1 (6 bases). The V gene lost 2 bases and the J gene lost 6 bases, with 16 bases spanning the gap. The CDR3 consists of 15 residues. The germline CDR1 and CDR2 sequences are KGHSH and LQKENI. The DNA for the CDR3 is TGTGCCAGCTCACCATCGGGACACGGCCTGGATGGCTACACCTTC. It translates to CASSPSGHGLDGYTF.

This CDR3 reads CASSIGQQSDTQYF. The CDR3 nucleotides read TGCGCCAGCAGCATAGGACAGCAGTCAGATACGCAGTATTTT. V is TRBV5-1 and J is TRBJ2-3, with D possibly TRBD1 on 6 matching bases. CDR1 and CDR2 (germline): SGHRS, YFSETQ. Trimming removed 4 bases at V and 4 bases at J, with 13 bases between. The CDR3 covers 14 residues.

This clone was found once. The V gene is TRBV2, the J gene TRBJ1-1; TRBD1 agrees at 8 bases. The length of the CDR3 is 14 residues. Germline-derived CDR1 and CDR2 are SNHLY and FYNNEI. V shed 6 bases, J shed 7 bases, and the junction held 10 bases outside the gene matches. Written as DNA, the CDR3 is TGTGCCAGCAGGTTAGGTGTCGGACAGGGTGAAGCTTTCTTT. Its protein is CASRLGVGQGEAFF. The full variable domain, completed using reference TRBV2 and TRBJ1-1, is EPEVTQTPSHQVTQMGQEVILRCVPISNHLYFYWYRQILGQKVEFLVSFYNNEISEKSEIFDDQFSVERPDGSNFTLKIRSTKLEDSAMYFCASRLGVGQGEAFFGQGTRLTVV.

The rearrangement uses TRBV28 and TRBJ2-3, with TRBD1 matching 8 bases. V trimming: 2 bases; J trimming: 0 bases; junction bases outside the gene matches: 1. Germline V gene data show CDR1 as MDHEN and CDR2 as SYDVKM. The CDR3 loop spans 15 amino acids. Here the CDR3 DNA reads TGTGCCAGCAGTTTAACAGGGGGGAGCACAGATACGCAGTATTTT. Protein: CASSLTGGSTDTQYF. The whole variable domain, filled in from reference TRBV28 and TRBJ2-3, reads DVKVTQSSRYLVKRTGEKVFLECVQDMDHENMFWYRQDPGLGLRLIYFSYDVKMKEKGDIPEGYSVSREKKERFSLILESASTNQTSMYLCASSLTGGSTDTQYFGPGTRLTVL.

The chain recombines TRBV5-5 with TRBJ1-2; 11 bases map to TRBD1. V was clipped by 4 bases and J by 6 bases; unmatched bases: 5. The germline CDR1 and CDR2 sequences are SGHKS and YYEKEE (reference sequence). The CDR3 runs 14 residues. The DNA of the CDR3 is TGTGCCAGCAGCGAGGACAGGGGGCAGGATGGCTACACCTTC. Translating gives CASSEDRGQDGYTF.

V is TRBV27 and J is TRBJ1-2, with TRBD1 matching over 9 bases. This CDR3 has 13 amino acids. Germline V gene lookup returns CDR1 MNHEY and CDR2 SMNVEV (reference sequence). The V segment lost 4 bases and the J segment 6 bases; nucleotides outside the gene matches: 3. CDR3 in amino acids: CASSWRTGDGYTF. The CDR3 bases are TGTGCCAGCAGTTGGCGGACAGGGGATGGCTACACCTTC.

This clone was recorded only once. In the same sample, other DNA sequences code for this CDR3. The chain recombines TRBV30 with TRBJ2-5, with 7 bases identical to TRBD1. The germline V gene encodes CDR1 GTSNPN and CDR2 SVGIG (reference sequence). J was trimmed by 4 bases and V by 4 bases; bases with no gene match: 6. CDR3 size: 13 residues. This CDR3 is CAWTRQGPETQYF. CDR3 sequence (DNA): TGTGCCTGGACCCGACAGGGCCCAGAGACCCAGTACTTC.

J is TRBJ2-1 and V is TRBV9; TRBD1 matches at 10 bases. Germline values: CDR1 SGDLS, CDR2 YYNGEE. J lost 2 bases, V lost 4 bases, and 9 bases had no gene match. The CDR3 runs 17 residues. CDR3 coding DNA: TGTGCCAGCAGCTTAGGGGGACAGGGGCCCCCCTACAATGAGCAGTTCTTC. Encoded protein: CASSLGGQGPPYNEQFF. The entire variable domain, with the rest obtained from reference TRBV9 and TRBJ2-1, is as follows: DSGVTQTPKHLITATGQRVTLRCSPRSGDLSVYWYQQSLDQGLQFLIQYYNGEERAKGNILERFSAQQFPDLHSELNLSSLELGDSALYFCASSLGGQGPPYNEQFFGPGTRLTVL.

This clone was recorded once. The chain is built from TRBV27 and TRBJ2-1; 8 positions match TRBD2. The germline V gene encodes CDR1 MNHEY and CDR2 SMNVEV (reference sequence). V was clipped by 0 bases and J by 9 bases; unmatched bases: 4. CDR3 size: 14 residues. In nucleotides, the CDR3 is TGTGCCAGCAGTTTATCGGCGCTAGCGGGTGAGCAGTTCTTC. Translating it yields CASSLSALAGEQFF.

The V call is TRBV19, the J call TRBJ2-1; the D gene is possibly TRBD2 (5 bases). Germline values: CDR1 LNHDA, CDR2 SQIVND (reference sequence). The ends were cut back, 2 bases at V and 1 base at J, with 9 bases in the middle. This CDR3 contains 15 residues. The DNA for the CDR3 is TGTGCCAGTAGTATAAAGAGCGGTTCCTACAATGAGCAGTTCTTC. The encoded protein is CASSIKSGSYNEQFF.

CDR3 sequence: CASGGGGVGNQPQHF. The CDR3 DNA follows: TGTGCCAGTGGCGGGGGGGGTGTGGGCAATCAGCCCCAGCATTTT. This chain links TRBV28 with TRBJ1-5, with D possibly being TRBD1 (5 bases). V was pared by 9 bases and J by 2 bases, with 17 bases between. The length of the CDR3 is 15 residues. Germline-derived CDR1 and CDR2 are MDHEN and SYDVKM.